One sample yielded the 32 T cell receptor beta chains listed below, sequenced in a study of control samples from healthy donors and cancer patients. Produced via immunoSEQ multiplex PCR; TCRdb's table is partial and in-frame only. Of 150,000 to 200,000 clones in the sample, roughly nine tenths were seen once. The specimen sequenced was blood. Every receptor here comes from a woman in her 30s in good health.

J is TRBJ2-3 and V is TRBV20-1; D unresolved. Germline loops: CDR1 DFQATT, CDR2 SNEGSKA (reference sequence). Deletions cut 3 bases from V and 6 bases from J, with 7 bases between. The length of the CDR3 is 11 residues. The CDR3 DNA is TGCAGTGCTAGGGCCTTGGATACGCAGTATTTT. Translating gives CSARALDTQYF.

The V and J genes are TRBV15 and TRBJ1-1; the D gene is possibly TRBD1 (5 bases). The CDR3 spans 13 residues. Germline CDR1 LNHNV, CDR2 YYDKDF (reference sequence). Trimming cost V 3 bases and J 1 base, with 6 bases left between them. The CDR3 loop reads CATSRTENTEAFF. The CDR3 coding sequence is TGTGCCACCAGCAGGACAGAGAACACTGAAGCTTTCTTT.

In this sample, this clone turned up once. V is TRBV11-3 and J is TRBJ1-2; TRBD1 aligns across 7 bases. V was clipped by 3 bases and J by 0 bases; unmatched bases: 7. The CDR3 spans 16 residues. Germline CDR1 SGHNT, CDR2 YENEEA. DNA for the CDR3: TGTGCCAGCAGCTTTACAGGGGAAGGGGCTAACTATGGCTACACCTTC. Translation gives CASSFTGEGANYGYTF.

This rearrangement joins TRBV15 to TRBJ1-5; no clear D. Germline assignment: CDR1 LNHNV and CDR2 YYDKDF (reference sequence). The CDR3 length is 15 residues. The germline V and J ends were trimmed by 0 bases and 7 bases, with 13 bases remaining between them. Here the CDR3 DNA reads TGTGCCACCAGCAGAGATTTGGCAGTGGGCCAGCCCCAGCATTTT. This gives the protein CATSRDLAVGQPQHF.

This sequence joins TRBV27 and TRBJ1-1, with D hard to call. The CDR3 runs 13 residues. In germline, CDR1 is MNHEY, CDR2 SMNVEV (reference sequence). V lost 2 bases and J 11 bases, leaving 15 bases between the germline ends. The CDR3 here is CASSLNRWNTAFF. The CDR3 nucleotides read TGTGCCAGCAGTTTAAATAGGTGGAATACGGCTTTCTTT.

The V gene is TRBV2, the J gene TRBJ1-3, with 7 bases aligning to TRBD1. The germline CDR1 and CDR2 sequences are SNHLY and FYNNEI. There are 14 residues in the CDR3. Germline trimming cut 6 bases from V and 2 bases from J; bases unmatched to any gene: 4. The CDR3 nucleotides read TGTGCCAGCAGGGGAGACAGGGCTGGAAACACCATATATTTT. It is translated as CASRGDRAGNTIYF.

CDR3 in DNA: TGCGCCAGCAGCGGTACCGGGACAGGAGAGACCCAGTACTTC. This gives the protein CASSGTGTGETQYF. The V and J genes are TRBV5-1 and TRBJ2-5; 8 nucleotides align to TRBD1. Germline values: CDR1 SGHRS, CDR2 YFSETQ. With 4 bases clipped from V and 4 bases from J, the junction kept 6 bases outside the gene matches. The CDR3 is 14 amino acids.

A single count supports this clone. This chain connects TRBV25-1 to TRBJ1-2; D not resolved. Germline lookup yields CDR1 MGHDK and CDR2 SYGVNS. The CDR3 extends over 14 amino acids. The ends were cut back, 2 bases at V and 0 bases at J, with 7 bases in the middle. The CDR3 spells CASSEVGSNYGYTF. CDR3 coding DNA: TGTGCCAGCAGTGAAGTGGGGTCTAACTATGGCTACACCTTC.

J is TRBJ1-2 and V is TRBV5-1, with a weak D call TRBD1 (6 bases). This CDR3 has 16 amino acids. The V gene's germline CDR1 is SGHRS and CDR2 YFSETQ. V gave up 0 bases and J gave up 3 bases, with 15 bases separating them. The CDR3 DNA follows: TGCGCCAGCAGCTTGGCCTCAGGGGCGCGAGACTATGGCTACACCTTC. As protein: CASSLASGARDYGYTF.

Only a few counts were recorded for this clone. V and J are TRBV5-5 and TRBJ1-5; D may be TRBD1 (6 bases). The CDR3 is 14 amino acids. Per germline, CDR1 SGHKS and CDR2 YYEKEE (reference sequence). Trimming took off 1 base at V and 5 bases at J, with 10 bases between the two ends. CDR3 residues: CASSLFTGYQPQHF. The CDR3 bases are TGTGCCAGCAGCTTGTTCACAGGGTATCAGCCCCAGCATTTT. Complete variable domain (other parts from reference TRBV5-5 and TRBJ1-5): DAGVTQSPTHLIKTRGQQVTLRCSPISGHKSVSWYQQVLGQGPQFIFQYYEKEERGRGNFPDRFSARQFPNYSSELNVNALLLGDSALYLCASSLFTGYQPQHFGDGTRLSIL.

In this sample, this clone turned up once. CDR3 DNA: TGCGCCAGCAGCCCCGGGACAGATCTCTACGAGCAGTACTTC. Translated: CASSPGTDLYEQYF. The J gene is TRBJ2-7, the V gene TRBV5-1; 7 bases are shared with TRBD1. V shed 4 bases and J 3 bases; nucleotides not matched to a gene: 7. This CDR3 comprises 14 residues. The germline V gene encodes CDR1 SGHRS and CDR2 YFSETQ.

This clone appeared a single time. V and J are TRBV5-6 and TRBJ2-7; 8 bases agree with TRBD1. V was pared by 2 bases and J by 6 bases, with 7 bases of the junction left unmatched. The CDR3 sequence is 14 residues long. Germline CDR1 reads SGHDT; CDR2 reads YYEEEE. The CDR3 sequence is CASSLPGGGSEQYF. The CDR3 bases are TGTGCCAGCAGCTTACCAGGGGGCGGATCCGAGCAGTACTTC.

The J gene is TRBJ2-1, the V gene TRBV27; 16 bases map to TRBD2. Germline lookup yields CDR1 MNHEY and CDR2 SMNVEV (reference sequence). CDR3 length: 14 amino acids. V lost 5 bases to trimming and J lost 12 bases; unmatched junction nucleotides: 4. The CDR3 DNA reads TGTGCCAGCAGTCTAGGGACTAGCGGGAGGGTGCAGTTCTTC. The encoded protein is CASSLGTSGRVQFF.

The chain joins TRBV28 to TRBJ2-7; no clear D gene. The germline gives CDR1 MDHEN, CDR2 SYDVKM. Deletions cut 5 bases from V and 1 base from J, with 18 bases between. This CDR3 has 16 amino acids. CDR3 residues: CASSHRVRTSSYEQYF. The CDR3 DNA follows: TGTGCCAGCAGTCATCGCGTCCGAACTTCATCCTACGAGCAGTACTTC. Full variable domain (missing parts from reference TRBV28 and TRBJ2-7): DVKVTQSSRYLVKRTGEKVFLECVQDMDHENMFWYRQDPGLGLRLIYFSYDVKMKEKGDIPEGYSVSREKKERFSLILESASTNQTSMYLCASSHRVRTSSYEQYFGPGTRLTVT.

The genes are TRBV7-9 and TRBJ1-2; D remains unclear. Trimming shortened V by 5 bases and J by 3 bases, and 22 bases separated the two germline ends. The CDR3 runs to 17 residues. Germline V gene data show CDR1 as SEHNR and CDR2 as FQNEAQ (reference sequence). The CDR3 DNA follows: TGTGCCAGCAGCCCAGATTTCTACCCAACCCCCGACTATGGCTACACCTTC. It encodes CASSPDFYPTPDYGYTF.

This chain connects TRBV12-3 or TRBV12-4 to TRBJ1-5, with D hard to call. Trimming removed 3 bases at V and 7 bases at J, with 7 bases between. The CDR3 covers 12 residues. The CDR3 nucleotides are TGTGCCAGCAGTTTCCCGGAACAGCCCCAGCATTTT. Residues: CASSFPEQPQHF.

The gene calls are TRBV6-6 and TRBJ1-6, with no clear D. Trimming stripped 7 bases from V and 3 bases from J, with 4 bases between. The CDR3 contains 12 residues. Germline loops: CDR1 MNHNY, CDR2 SVGAGI (reference sequence). CDR3 sequence: CASTVYNSPLHF. The CDR3 nucleotides read TGTGCCAGCACCGTCTATAATTCACCCCTCCACTTT.

The genes are TRBV5-4 and TRBJ2-5; D is undetermined. Trimming stripped 0 bases from V and 0 bases from J, with 3 bases between. CDR1 SGHNT and CDR2 YYREEE come from the germline V gene (reference sequence). This CDR3 comprises 13 residues. The CDR3 DNA reads as TGTGCCAGCAGCTTGGACTACCAAGAGACCCAGTACTTC. It translates to CASSLDYQETQYF.

V gene TRBV7-9 combines with J gene TRBJ1-2; maybe TRBD1 (6 bases). The CDR3 runs to 17 residues. CDR1 SEHNR and CDR2 FQNEAQ come from the germline V gene (reference sequence). V shed 5 bases and J shed 6 bases, with 25 bases lying between them. The CDR3 nucleotides read TGTGCCAGCAGCCAAGGGGGACCCCAAAAATTTTTGGATGGCTACACCTTC. It is translated as CASSQGGPQKFLDGYTF.

This chain joins TRBV28 and TRBJ1-5; D gene unclear. With 3 bases removed from V and 9 bases from J, the gap between germline ends came to 12 bases. Germline-derived CDR1 and CDR2 are MDHEN and SYDVKM. The CDR3 totals 13 residues. The CDR3: CASSFNFVGPQHF. DNA for the CDR3: TGTGCCAGCAGTTTTAATTTTGTTGGGCCCCAGCATTTT.

The chain is built from TRBV5-6 and TRBJ2-1; 10 bases are a match to TRBD2. The J segment lost 2 bases and the V segment lost 0 bases, leaving 5 bases of the junction unmatched. CDR3 length equals 17 residues. The germline CDR1 and CDR2 sequences are SGHDT and YYEEEE. The CDR3 bases are TGTGCCAGCAGCTTGGGGGCCCTAGCGGGGGCCTACAATGAGCAGTTCTTC. Translating it yields CASSLGALAGAYNEQFF.

As DNA, the CDR3 is TGTGCCAGCAGCGGCGGGGCACGACAGACCCAGTACTTC. It translates to CASSGGARQTQYF. V usage is TRBV28 and J usage is TRBJ2-5; the D gene is possibly TRBD2 (6 bases). Trimming removed 6 bases from V and 6 bases from J, with 14 bases in between. This CDR3 is built from 13 residues. Germline-derived CDR1 and CDR2 are MDHEN and SYDVKM. Supplemented by reference TRBV28 and TRBJ2-5, the full variable domain reads DVKVTQSSRYLVKRTGEKVFLECVQDMDHENMFWYRQDPGLGLRLIYFSYDVKMKEKGDIPEGYSVSREKKERFSLILESASTNQTSMYLCASSGGARQTQYFGPGTRLLVL.

This clone was counted between two and nine times. The rearrangement uses TRBV18 and TRBJ2-7; 11 bases are shared with TRBD2. The CDR3 length is 18 residues. From germline, CDR1 is KGHSH and CDR2 LQKENI. V trimming: 6 bases; J trimming: 2 bases; junction bases outside the gene matches: 15. The CDR3 DNA reads as TGTGCCAGCTCCCTGACAGGGGGACTAGCGGACGCAACCTACGAGCAGTACTTC. Translating gives CASSLTGGLADATYEQYF. The variable domain in full, with the rest retrieved from reference TRBV18 and TRBJ2-7, is NAGVMQNPRHLVRRRGQEARLRCSPMKGHSHVYWYRQLPEEGLKFMVYLQKENIIDESGMPKERFSAEFPKEGPSILRIQQVVRGDSAAYFCASSLTGGLADATYEQYFGPGTRLTVT.

The chain links TRBV15 to TRBJ2-5; D not resolved. V shed 1 base and J shed 4 bases, with 10 bases lying between them. Germline-derived CDR1 and CDR2 are LNHNV and YYDKDF (reference sequence). The CDR3 loop spans 14 amino acids. The CDR3 nucleotides are TGTGCCACCAGCAGAGCGGGCGATGTAGAGACCCAGTACTTC. Translation gives CATSRAGDVETQYF.

The V and J genes are TRBV5-1 and TRBJ1-1; perhaps TRBD1 as D (6 bases). Trimming cost V 3 bases and J 2 bases, with 14 bases left between them. This CDR3 region has 15 residues. The germline CDR1 and CDR2 sequences are SGHRS and YFSETQ. The CDR3 region has the DNA TGCGCCAGCAGCTCGGGCAGGGGCTCTAACACTGAAGCTTTCTTT. Its protein product is CASSSGRGSNTEAFF.

This chain uses TRBV14 with TRBJ2-1; perhaps TRBD1 as D (5 bases). This CDR3 is built from 14 residues. The germline V gene encodes CDR1 SGHDN and CDR2 FVKESK. Trimming stripped 3 bases from V and 3 bases from J, with 9 bases between. The CDR3 coding sequence is TGTGCCAGCAGCCAGAGGACATACTACAATGAGCAGTTCTTC. Protein sequence: CASSQRTYYNEQFF.

The chain recombines TRBV4-2 with TRBJ2-3; TRBD2 aligns across 7 bases. The V gene's germline CDR1 is LGHNA and CDR2 YNFKEQ. V gave up 0 bases and J gave up 3 bases; unmatched junction bases: 6. The CDR3 extends over 16 amino acids. The CDR3 DNA follows: TGTGCCAGCAGCCAAGATCTGGCTAGCGGAACAGATACGCAGTATTTT. Encoded protein: CASSQDLASGTDTQYF.

DNA for the CDR3: TGTGCCATCAGGGCCACAGCGGCCCCCTACGAGCAGTACTTC. Translating gives CAIRATAAPYEQYF. This chain joins TRBV10-3 and TRBJ2-7, with D perhaps matching TRBD2 (5 bases). Germline V CDR1 and CDR2: ENHRY, SYGVKD. V gave up 6 bases and J gave up 2 bases, with 14 bases separating them. The CDR3 runs 14 residues.

J is TRBJ2-7 and V is TRBV12-3 or TRBV12-4, with D hard to call. This CDR3 comprises 12 residues. Trimming stripped 11 bases from V and 7 bases from J, with 18 bases between. CDR3 in DNA: TGTGCCTCCATGAGAGTAATAGGGGAGCAGTACTTC. This encodes CASMRVIGEQYF.

The J gene is TRBJ2-1, the V gene TRBV6-1; D is undetermined. Trimming left V 1 base short and J 4 bases short, with 8 bases between. CDR1 is MNHNS, CDR2 SASEGT, per germline. This CDR3 is built from 14 residues. The CDR3 sequence is CASSEGMTYNEQFF. In DNA, the CDR3 is TGTGCCAGCAGTGAAGGAATGACGTACAATGAGCAGTTCTTC.

The chain carries TRBV7-2 and TRBJ2-3; 9 bases align to TRBD2. Germline CDR1 and CDR2: SGHTA and FQGNSA. V was pared by 7 bases and J by 3 bases, with 5 bases of the junction left unmatched. This CDR3 has 14 amino acids. The CDR3 reads CASTVSGRTDTQYF. The CDR3, as DNA: TGTGCCAGCACCGTTAGCGGGAGAACAGATACGCAGTATTTT.

This CDR3 is CASSPRRRGHYEQYF. As DNA, the CDR3 is TGTGCCAGCAGCCCCCGCCGTCGGGGCCACTACGAGCAGTACTTC. The rearrangement links TRBV9 to TRBJ2-7; D tentatively reads TRBD1 or TRBD2 (5 bases each). The ends were cut back, 4 bases at V and 3 bases at J, with 17 bases in the middle. Germline lookup yields CDR1 SGDLS and CDR2 YYNGEE. The CDR3 extends over 15 amino acids.